Presented here are 16 T cell receptor beta chains from one specimen sequenced in a study of blood T cell repertoires in COVID-19. Generated by immunoSEQ multiplex PCR, the TCRdb table keeps only in-frame clones and is missing some. The sample includes 250,000 to 300,000 clones, around 86% of them seen just once. Sequencing was carried out using peripheral blood. The receptors here all came from an older woman with active or convalescent COVID-19.

The rearrangement joins TRBV5-1 to TRBJ2-1, with D possibly TRBD1 on 6 matching bases. The CDR3 has 17 amino acids. CDR1 SGHRS and CDR2 YFSETQ come from the germline V gene. V lost 1 base, J lost 9 bases, and 23 bases lay in between. CDR3 nucleotide sequence: TGCGCCAGCAGCTTGATCCCAATGACAGGTCCTACGGTTGAGCAGTTCTTC. This translates into CASSLIPMTGPTVEQFF.

The chain links TRBV2 to TRBJ1-4; D unclear. Trimming stripped 6 bases from V and 0 bases from J, with 8 bases between. CDR3 length: 14 amino acids. Per germline, CDR1 SNHLY and CDR2 FYNNEI. The CDR3 sequence is CASRVAATNEKLFF. In DNA, the CDR3 is TGTGCCAGCAGAGTCGCAGCAACTAATGAAAAACTGTTTTTT.

V usage is TRBV30 and J usage is TRBJ2-5; 8 positions agree with TRBD2. Germline V gene lookup returns CDR1 GTSNPN and CDR2 SVGIG (reference sequence). After removal of 2 bases from V and 2 bases from J, the junction contained 10 bases not matched to a gene. There are 16 residues in the CDR3. The CDR3 loop is CAWSKTSDNLQETQYF. CDR3 DNA sequence: TGTGCCTGGAGTAAGACTAGCGATAACCTACAAGAGACCCAGTACTTC.

The chain joins TRBV7-6 to TRBJ1-6; perhaps TRBD1 as D (5 bases). The CDR3 runs 16 residues. V lost 5 bases, J lost 3 bases, and 14 bases lay in between. The germline V gene has CDR1 SGHVS and CDR2 FNYEAQ. CDR3 DNA: TGTGCCAGCAGCCAAACCCCAGGGAACTATAATTCACCCCTCCACTTT. As protein: CASSQTPGNYNSPLHF.

The chain links TRBV18 to TRBJ1-2; D unresolved. The CDR3 loop spans 14 amino acids. V was cut by 3 bases and J by 6 bases, with 14 bases left in between. The germline V gene encodes CDR1 KGHSH and CDR2 LQKENI. CDR3: CASSPIPNSDGYTF. The DNA for the CDR3 is TGTGCCAGCTCACCTATACCCAATTCAGATGGCTACACCTTC.

The chain employs TRBV27 and TRBJ1-5, with TRBD1 matching over 7 bases. Germline CDR1 MNHEY, CDR2 SMNVEV (reference sequence). The CDR3 sequence is 18 residues long. The V gene end was trimmed by 0 bases and the J gene end by 4 bases; junction bases not matched to a gene: 12. CDR3 sequence: CASSLSGTRVRGNQPQHF. Written as DNA, the CDR3 is TGTGCCAGCAGTTTATCGGGGACCCGGGTCAGGGGGAATCAGCCCCAGCATTTT.

J is TRBJ2-1 and V is TRBV7-9, with a tentative D call TRBD1 (5 bases). The ends were cut back, 1 base at V and 15 bases at J, with 13 bases in the middle. The CDR3 runs 12 residues. Germline-derived CDR1 and CDR2 are SEHNR and FQNEAQ (reference sequence). The CDR3 here is CASSLVLGTGFF. CDR3 coding DNA: TGTGCCAGCAGCTTAGTTCTGGGAACAGGGTTCTTC.

The chain joins TRBV6-2 or TRBV6-3 to TRBJ2-7, with D possibly being TRBD1 (6 bases). V was shortened by 4 bases and J by 2 bases, with 9 bases between the two germline ends. CDR3 length equals 13 residues. In germline, CDR1 is MNHEY, CDR2 SVGEGT. This CDR3 reads CASSFGQPYEQYF. In nucleotides, the CDR3 is TGTGCCAGCAGTTTCGGACAGCCCTACGAGCAGTACTTC.

This rearrangement joins TRBV7-6 to TRBJ2-7, with 7 bases lining up with TRBD1. Germline V CDR1 and CDR2: SGHVS, FNYEAQ. The CDR3 has 12 residues. The ends lost 5 bases at V and 6 bases at J; junction bases unmatched: 4. In nucleotides, the CDR3 is TGTGCCAGCAGCAACTGGGACAGCGAGCAGTACTTC. Protein sequence: CASSNWDSEQYF.

The gene calls are TRBV15 and TRBJ2-7, with D hard to call. The V end lost 0 bases, the J end lost 0 bases, and 9 bases lay between the germline ends. This CDR3 spans 15 amino acids. Germline CDR1 LNHNV, CDR2 YYDKDF (reference sequence). CDR3 sequence (DNA): TGTGCCACCAGCAGAGATAATACTGACTCCTACGAGCAGTACTTC. This gives the protein CATSRDNTDSYEQYF.

The J gene is TRBJ1-1, the V gene TRBV19, with D uncertain. The ends were cut back, 3 bases at V and 8 bases at J, with 7 bases in the middle. Per germline, CDR1 LNHDA and CDR2 SQIVND (reference sequence). The CDR3 has 11 amino acids. The CDR3 protein is CASSMGREAFF. The CDR3 DNA reads TGTGCCAGTAGTATGGGCAGGGAAGCTTTCTTT.

This chain connects TRBV19 to TRBJ1-5; D unclear. V shed 3 bases and J shed 3 bases, with 12 bases lying between them. The CDR3 is made up of 15 amino acids. Looked up from germline, CDR1 is LNHDA and CDR2 is SQIVND (reference sequence). Here the CDR3 DNA reads TGTGCCAGTAGTATCGCGGGCCGAGTCAATCAGCCCCAGCATTTT. Its protein is CASSIAGRVNQPQHF. The full variable domain, with the rest looked up from reference TRBV19 and TRBJ1-5, is DGGITQSPKYLFRKEGQNVTLSCEQNLNHDAMYWYRQDPGQGLRLIYYSQIVNDFQKGDIAEGYSVSREKKESFPLTVTSAQKNPTAFYLCASSIAGRVNQPQHFGDGTRLSIL.

The chain links TRBV27 to TRBJ2-3; D may be TRBD1 (6 bases). Germline CDR1 MNHEY, CDR2 SMNVEV (reference sequence). Trimming cost V 8 bases and J 2 bases, with 14 bases left between them. This CDR3 region has 14 residues. CDR3 protein: CASPAPGHTDTQYF. The DNA of the CDR3 is TGTGCCAGCCCGGCGCCGGGACACACAGATACGCAGTATTTT.

This chain uses TRBV30 with TRBJ1-3; 12 nucleotides agree with TRBD1. The CDR3 runs 16 residues. J gave up 4 bases and V 2 bases, and 6 bases lay outside the gene matches. Per germline, CDR1 GTSNPN and CDR2 SVGIG (reference sequence). CDR3 sequence: CAWSTGQGARGNTIYF. CDR3 DNA sequence: TGTGCCTGGAGTACGGGACAGGGGGCGAGGGGAAACACCATATATTTT.

The chain combines TRBV14 with TRBJ1-4, with TRBD1 as a possible D gene (5 bases). The germline V and J ends were trimmed by 1 base and 7 bases, with 19 bases remaining between them. Germline V lookup: CDR1 SGHDN, CDR2 FVKESK. CDR3 length equals 17 residues. The chain's CDR3 is CASSQGTLWAGGEKLFF. The CDR3 DNA reads as TGTGCCAGCAGCCAAGGAACCCTATGGGCGGGGGGTGAAAAACTGTTTTTT.

The chain has TRBV7-9 and TRBJ1-5, with unresolved D. The germline CDR1 and CDR2 sequences are SEHNR and FQNEAQ (reference sequence). Trimming took off 7 bases at V and 4 bases at J, with 17 bases between the two ends. This CDR3 has 15 residues. This CDR3 reads CASTGGEGGNQPQHF. The CDR3, as DNA: TGTGCCAGCACCGGCGGGGAGGGCGGGAATCAGCCCCAGCATTTT.